This is a list of T cell receptor beta chains from one sample in a study of blood T cell repertoires in COVID-19. Libraries were prepared by immunoSEQ multiplex PCR; TCRdb keeps only in-frame clonotypes and omits some of them. This sample has tens of thousands of clones, with around 90% found just once. The sample comprised peripheral blood. The receptors shown here come from a man in his fifties with active COVID-19. CDR3s include the opening cysteine and the closing phenylalanine or tryptophan. The order of the fields is V gene, J gene, clone size, CDR3 protein. Expanded clones are given a class, and other clones once, few, many or no size at all.

TRBV24-1,TRBJ2-2,.,CATSDPQGSNTGELFF
TRBV9,TRBJ1-2,.,CASSPSGGAYYGYTF
TRBV4-2,TRBJ2-3,.,CASSQVRGLTDTQYF
TRBV19,TRBJ1-5,.,CASSIARDRYQPQHF
TRBV12-5,TRBJ2-3,once,CASGQPATDTQYF
TRBV6-5,TRBJ1-2,.,CASSYLGARNYGYTF
TRBV4-1,TRBJ2-7,.,CASSQARVPGYEQYF
TRBV2,TRBJ2-5,.,CASSPGTSGSQETQYF
TRBV5-1,TRBJ2-1,.,CASSLVPSGSSYNEQFF
TRBV5-4,TRBJ1-6,once,CASSFAGQFNSPLHF
TRBV30,TRBJ1-6,.,CAWSVGTGGNSPLHF
TRBV5-4,TRBJ2-3,.,CASSLNRGPTDTQYF
TRBV21-1,TRBJ2-5,.,CASSNSLGGVSAQYF